This T cell receptor beta chain was retrieved from a study of CD8 T cells in ankylosing spondylitis. TCRdb processed the 5' RACE reads anew with MiXCR; each CDR3 protein has one entry. The repertoire holds under 950,000 distinct CDR3 sequences, with roughly 20% as singletons. Study outcomes and limitations: About 8 highly homologous variants made up a TCR beta motif, and this motif appeared characteristic of ankylosing spondylitis blood. Within peripheral blood, clones linked to disease were CD8+ and relatively rare. Reportedly, matched ankylosing spondylitis synovial fluid was significantly enriched for disease-linked clones.

Trimming removed 0 bases from V and 3 bases from J, with 14 bases in between. The CDR3 is 16 residues long. The germline V gene encodes CDR1 SGHRS and CDR2 YFSETQ. A word on this clonotype: As yet, its antigen is unknown.

V and J are TRBV5-1 and TRBJ2-3, with D tentatively TRBD2 (5 bases). Sequenced input: blood, either unsorted or a sorted T cell fraction (not recorded which). The origin of this receptor is a male donor with ankylosing spondylitis. The CDR3 DNA is TGCGCCAGCAGCTTGGAGACCGGACTGGGGACAGATACGCAGTATTTT. It codes for CASSLETGLGTDTQYF.